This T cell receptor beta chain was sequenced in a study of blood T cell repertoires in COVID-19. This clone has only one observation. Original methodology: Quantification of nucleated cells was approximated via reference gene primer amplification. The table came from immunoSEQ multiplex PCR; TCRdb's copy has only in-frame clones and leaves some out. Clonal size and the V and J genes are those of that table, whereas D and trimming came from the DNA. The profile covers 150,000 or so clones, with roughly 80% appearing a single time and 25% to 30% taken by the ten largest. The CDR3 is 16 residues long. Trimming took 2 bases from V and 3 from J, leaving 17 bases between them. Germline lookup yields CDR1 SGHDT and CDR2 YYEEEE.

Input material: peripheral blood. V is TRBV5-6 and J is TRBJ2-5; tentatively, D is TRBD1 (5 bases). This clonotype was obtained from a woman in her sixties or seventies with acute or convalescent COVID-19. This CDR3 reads CASSLSYRSLEETQYF. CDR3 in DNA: TGTGCCAGCAGCTTAAGTTACAGGAGCCTTGAAGAGACCCAGTACTTC.